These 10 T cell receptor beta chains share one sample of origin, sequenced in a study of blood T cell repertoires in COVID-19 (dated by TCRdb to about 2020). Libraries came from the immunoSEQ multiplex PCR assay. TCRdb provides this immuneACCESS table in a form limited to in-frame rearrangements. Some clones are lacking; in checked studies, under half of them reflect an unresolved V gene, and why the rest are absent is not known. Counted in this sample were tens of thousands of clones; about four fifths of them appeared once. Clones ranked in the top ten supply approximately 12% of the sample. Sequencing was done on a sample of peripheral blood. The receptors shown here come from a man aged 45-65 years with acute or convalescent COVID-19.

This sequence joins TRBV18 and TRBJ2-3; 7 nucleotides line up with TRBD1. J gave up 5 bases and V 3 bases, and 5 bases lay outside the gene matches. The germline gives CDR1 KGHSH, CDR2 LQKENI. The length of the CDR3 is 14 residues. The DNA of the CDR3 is TGTGCCAGCTCACCCGCGCGGACAGGAGATACGCAGTATTTT. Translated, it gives CASSPARTGDTQYF.

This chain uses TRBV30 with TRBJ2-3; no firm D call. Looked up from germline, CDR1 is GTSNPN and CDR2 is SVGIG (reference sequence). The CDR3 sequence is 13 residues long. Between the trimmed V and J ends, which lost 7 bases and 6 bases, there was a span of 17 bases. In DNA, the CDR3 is TGTGCCTTAGTGTCTGCCGCGACTGATACGCAGTATTTT. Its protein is CALVSAATDTQYF.

In DNA, the CDR3 is TGTGCCAGCAGCAGTAACGCTCCGGGGAGCGGAAACACCATATATTTT. Translating it yields CASSSNAPGSGNTIYF. This chain connects TRBV5-4 to TRBJ1-3, with D unresolved. The germline V gene has CDR1 SGHNT and CDR2 YYREEE (reference sequence). V lost 4 bases, J lost 4 bases, and 18 bases lay in between. The CDR3 length is 16 residues.

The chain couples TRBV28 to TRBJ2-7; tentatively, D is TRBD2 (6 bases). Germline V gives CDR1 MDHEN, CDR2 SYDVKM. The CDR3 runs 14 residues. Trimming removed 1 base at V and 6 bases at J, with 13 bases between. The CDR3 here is CASSLYGPGGEQYF. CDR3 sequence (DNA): TGTGCCAGCAGTTTATACGGACCCGGGGGCGAGCAGTACTTC.

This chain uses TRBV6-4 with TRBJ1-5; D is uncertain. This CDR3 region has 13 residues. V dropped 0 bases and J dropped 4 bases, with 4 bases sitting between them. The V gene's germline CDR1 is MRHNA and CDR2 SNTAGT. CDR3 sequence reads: CASSDSENQPQHF. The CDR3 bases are TGTGCCAGCAGTGACTCCGAGAATCAGCCCCAGCATTTT.

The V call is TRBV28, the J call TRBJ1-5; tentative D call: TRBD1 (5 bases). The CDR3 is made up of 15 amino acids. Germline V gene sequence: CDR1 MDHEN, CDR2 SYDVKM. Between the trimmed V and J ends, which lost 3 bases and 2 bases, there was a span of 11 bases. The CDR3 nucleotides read TGTGCCAGCAGTTTTTTGGGGGAGGGCAATCAGCCCCAGCATTTT. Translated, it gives CASSFLGEGNQPQHF.

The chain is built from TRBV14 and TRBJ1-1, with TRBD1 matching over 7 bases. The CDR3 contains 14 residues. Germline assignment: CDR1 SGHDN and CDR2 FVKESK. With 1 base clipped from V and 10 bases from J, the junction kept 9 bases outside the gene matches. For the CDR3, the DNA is TGTGCCAGCAGCCAAGTAGTCGAGGGGGCGGGAGCTTTCTTT. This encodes CASSQVVEGAGAFF.

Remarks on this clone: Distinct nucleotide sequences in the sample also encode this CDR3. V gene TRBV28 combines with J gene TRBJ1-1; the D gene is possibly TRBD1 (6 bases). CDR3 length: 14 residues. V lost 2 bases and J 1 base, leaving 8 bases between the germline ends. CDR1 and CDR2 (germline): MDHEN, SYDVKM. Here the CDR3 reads CASSLPDRNTEAFF. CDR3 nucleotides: TGTGCCAGCAGTTTACCGGACAGGAACACTGAAGCTTTCTTT.

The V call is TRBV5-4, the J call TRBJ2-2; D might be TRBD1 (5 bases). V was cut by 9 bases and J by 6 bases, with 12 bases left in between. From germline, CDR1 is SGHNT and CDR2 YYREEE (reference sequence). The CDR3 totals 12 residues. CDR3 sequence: CATPGAAGELFF. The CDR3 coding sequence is TGTGCCACCCCTGGGGCGGCCGGGGAGCTGTTTTTT.

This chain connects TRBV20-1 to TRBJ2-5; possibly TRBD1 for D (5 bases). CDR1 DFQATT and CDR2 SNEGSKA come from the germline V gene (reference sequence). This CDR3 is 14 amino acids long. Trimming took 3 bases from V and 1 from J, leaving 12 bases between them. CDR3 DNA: TGCAGTGCTAGTAACGCGGACATCCAAGAGACCCAGTACTTC. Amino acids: CSASNADIQETQYF.